The rows below give T cell receptor beta chains drawn from one sample of a study of OX40 agonist ivuxolimab in advanced cancers. Measured with immunoSEQ multiplex PCR; TCRdb has only the in-frame clones, and not every one. The table lists approximately 47,000 clones, roughly 91% of them singletons. Sequenced here: CD4+ or CD8+ T cells sorted from blood, sampled in a trial of the OX40 agonist ivuxolimab. The receptors were sampled from an adult with an advanced solid tumor such as melanoma, head and neck, liver or kidney cancer. Both conserved end residues are part of each CDR3. D genes are given only for firm matches. Where a row states a size, it is once, few, many or the class of an expanded clone; other rows omit it.

cdr3_nt cdr3_aa j_call clone_size cdr3_length d_call v_call
TGCAGCGTTGAAGATCCAGCTTATGGCTACACCTTC CSVEDPAYGYTF TRBJ1-2 . 12 . TRBV29-1
TGTGCCAGTAGTATTTTTATCACGGATAGCAATCAGCCCCAGCATTTT CASSIFITDSNQPQHF TRBJ1-5 . 16 . TRBV19
TGTGCCAGCATCAAAGAAAGGAGATCCATGAACACTGAAGCTTTCTTT CASIKERRSMNTEAFF TRBJ1-1 . 16 . TRBV5-6
TGTGCCAGCAGCTTGGCAGGGCGAGGCGACACCGGGGAGCTGTTTTTT CASSLAGRGDTGELFF TRBJ2-2 once 16 . TRBV7-2
TGCGCCAGCAGTGGGGGAACGGGGGCCAATGAGCAGTTCTTC CASSGGTGANEQFF TRBJ2-1 . 14 . TRBV10-1
TGTGCCAGTAGCGTAACAGGGGTGGAGACCCAGTACTTC CASSVTGVETQYF TRBJ2-5 . 13 TRBD1 TRBV19
TGTGCCAGCAGCTTGACTAGCTACAATGAGCAGTTCTTC CASSLTSYNEQFF TRBJ2-1 . 13 . TRBV7-9
TGTGCCAGCAGCATTCCCGCTGAGGGGGATCAGCCCCAGCATTTT CASSIPAEGDQPQHF TRBJ1-5 . 15 . TRBV11-2
TGTGCCAGCACCGACAATTCACCCCTCCACTTT CASTDNSPLHF TRBJ1-6 . 11 . TRBV2
TGTGCCAGCAGTGGCGAGGCAGGGGGCGCAGGAAAACTGTTTTTT CASSGEAGGAGKLFF TRBJ1-4 . 15 TRBD1 TRBV28
TGTGCCAGCAGTTCCCGGACATTCTCCTACGAGCAGTACTTC CASSSRTFSYEQYF TRBJ2-7 . 14 . TRBV27
TGTGCCTGGAGCGCGGCGGGTCCCGGGGGGCAGTTCTTC CAWSAAGPGGQFF TRBJ2-1 . 13 . TRBV30
TGTGCCAGCAGCTGGGACACGTCCTTAACCACAGATACGCAGTATTTT CASSWDTSLTTDTQYF TRBJ2-3 . 16 . TRBV5-4
TGCGCCAGCAGCCTTAGACAGGGTGGTGATGGCTACACCTTC CASSLRQGGDGYTF TRBJ1-2 once 14 TRBD1 TRBV5-1
TGTGCCAGCAGCTTAGTGACTAGCGGGGGCAACTCTGGGGCCAACGTCCTGACTTTC CASSLVTSGGNSGANVLTF TRBJ2-6 . 19 TRBD2 TRBV11-2
TGTGCCAGCAGCGTAGGGACAGGGAGTCAGCCCCAGCATTTT CASSVGTGSQPQHF TRBJ1-5 . 14 TRBD1 TRBV9
TGTGCCAGCAGCGCAGTAGATGAGCAGTTCTTC CASSAVDEQFF TRBJ2-1 . 11 . TRBV9
TGTGCCAGCAGCTTGGGCGGCACAGATACGCAGTATTTT CASSLGGTDTQYF TRBJ2-3 . 13 . TRBV11-2
TGTGCCAGCAGCCTCGCCCCCGGGACTAGCGTCGCGGAGACCCAGTACTTC CASSLAPGTSVAETQYF TRBJ2-5 . 17 TRBD2 TRBV7-9
TGTGCCAGCAGCGGCCGGACAGGTAACTCCTACAATGAGCAGTTCTTC CASSGRTGNSYNEQFF TRBJ2-1 . 16 TRBD1 TRBV7-9
TGCAGCGTTGATGACTCCTACAATGAGCAGTTCTTC CSVDDSYNEQFF TRBJ2-1 . 12 . TRBV29-1
TGTGCCAGCAGTGACCGTATCGGGTCCTATGGCTACACCTTC CASSDRIGSYGYTF TRBJ1-2 . 14 . TRBV6-1
TGTGCCAGCAGTCGGCCAGGGCAAGAGACCCAGTACTTC CASSRPGQETQYF TRBJ2-5 . 13 . TRBV2
TGTGCCAGCAGCGAGTACGGGGGCCCGAACACCGGGGAGCTGTTTTTT CASSEYGGPNTGELFF TRBJ2-2 . 16 . TRBV27
TGTGCCAGTAGTCAACGGCAGGTAGACACTGAAGCTTTCTTT CASSQRQVDTEAFF TRBJ1-1 . 14 . TRBV19
TGTGCCAGCAGCTCATCGGAGAGGGTAGCGGGGGAAGAGACCCAGTACTTC CASSSSERVAGEETQYF TRBJ2-5 . 17 TRBD2 TRBV11-2
TGTGCCAGCAGCTTTTTTGAGTCACCCCTCCACTTT CASSFFESPLHF TRBJ1-6 . 12 . TRBV7-2
TGTGCCAGCAGTCCAAGGACGGCGAACACTGAAGCTTTCTTT CASSPRTANTEAFF TRBJ1-1 . 14 . TRBV27
TGTGCCACCAGCCCGGACAGGGGGACCACTGAAGCTTTCTTT CATSPDRGTTEAFF TRBJ1-1 . 14 TRBD1 TRBV15
TGTGCCAGCAGCCTACAGGGTGACAATGAGCAGTTCTTC CASSLQGDNEQFF TRBJ2-1 once 13 . TRBV5-4
TGTGCCAGCAGCGTCCGCTCCGGGGGGCTAGCGGGAGACAATGAGCAGTTCTTC CASSVRSGGLAGDNEQFF TRBJ2-1 . 18 TRBD2 TRBV9
TGTGCCAGCAGTCCCGGACTATCAGAGACCCAGTACTTC CASSPGLSETQYF TRBJ2-5 once 13 . TRBV27
TGCGCCAGCCGCCCCCCAGAGAGAGAGACCCAGTACTTC CASRPPERETQYF TRBJ2-5 . 13 . TRBV4-1
TGTGCCTGGAGTTGGGCTCAAGAAGACACAGATACGCAGTATTTT CAWSWAQEDTDTQYF TRBJ2-3 . 15 . TRBV30
TGTGCCAGCAGCTTAGGACTCACCGTTTTCTCTGAAGCTTTCTTT CASSLGLTVFSEAFF TRBJ1-1 . 15 . TRBV11-2
TGCGCCAGCAGCCAAGACTTCGAAGAGACCCAGTACTTC CASSQDFEETQYF TRBJ2-5 . 13 . TRBV4-1
TGTGCCAGCAGCTTAAATAGGAATTCACCCCTCCACTTT CASSLNRNSPLHF TRBJ1-6 . 13 . TRBV7-2
TGTGCCAGCAGCTTAAGTTCAGGGGACTCTGAAGCTTTCTTT CASSLSSGDSEAFF TRBJ1-1 . 14 . TRBV7-9
TGCGCCAGCACCCCCTACCCCGCGGCCCGTGAAGCTTTCTTT CASTPYPAAREAFF TRBJ1-1 . 14 . TRBV5-1
TGTGCCAGCCGACAGGGGGGGACTGAAGCTTTCTTT CASRQGGTEAFF TRBJ1-1 few 12 TRBD1 TRBV19
TGTGCCAGCAGTGACGGGACAGAACAAGAGACCCAGTACTTC CASSDGTEQETQYF TRBJ2-5 few 14 TRBD1 TRBV6-1
TGCGCCAGCAGTGAGTTAAATTCACCCCTCCACTTT CASSELNSPLHF TRBJ1-6 . 12 . TRBV10-2
TGTGCCAGCGCTTCCGGGACCGAAGCTTTCTTT CASASGTEAFF TRBJ1-1 . 11 . TRBV9
TGCGCCAGCAGTGAGAACGAGCACACTGAAGCTTTCTTT CASSENEHTEAFF TRBJ1-1 few 13 . TRBV10-2
TGTGCCAGCAGAACCGCGGAGGGGAACACTGAAGCTTTCTTT CASRTAEGNTEAFF TRBJ1-1 . 14 . TRBV5-4
TGCGCCAGCTCTTCGACAGGGGGGTATGAGCAGTTCTTC CASSSTGGYEQFF TRBJ2-1 . 13 TRBD1 TRBV5-1
TGTGCCAGCAGTTACGGCAAGACCTTGAACACTGAAGCTTTCTTT CASSYGKTLNTEAFF TRBJ1-1 . 15 . TRBV6-5
TGTGCCAGCAGCAAAGGGGGACAGGGTTGCATATATGGCTACACCTTC CASSKGGQGCIYGYTF TRBJ1-2 . 16 . TRBV21-1
TGTGCCAGCAGTTACTCTTCGGGGGCGCGAACTGAAGCTTTCTTT CASSYSSGARTEAFF TRBJ1-1 . 15 . TRBV6-6
TGTGCTAGTGGTTTGCCACGACAGGGTGTGAATGAGCAGTTCTTC CASGLPRQGVNEQFF TRBJ2-1 . 15 TRBD1 TRBV12-5
TGTGCCAGCAGGGCCCTAGAGTCGTATAGCAATCAGCCCCAGCATTTT CASRALESYSNQPQHF TRBJ1-5 . 16 . TRBV28
TGTGCCAGCAGTCTAAGCAGCAATCAGCCCCAGCATTTT CASSLSSNQPQHF TRBJ1-5 . 13 . TRBV27
TGTGCCAGTACTTCGAGGGACGGAATTTTGAACACTGAAGCTTTCTTT CASTSRDGILNTEAFF TRBJ1-1 . 16 . TRBV19
TGTGCCAGTAGGCCGGGACAGGGGAATTCACCCCTCCACTTT CASRPGQGNSPLHF TRBJ1-6 . 14 TRBD1 TRBV19
TGCGCCAGCAGCTACGCTCACTCAGGTAACACTGAAGCTTTCTTT CASSYAHSGNTEAFF TRBJ1-1 . 15 . TRBV4-1